Following are 11 T cell receptor beta chains from one sample sequenced in a study of OX40 agonist ivuxolimab in advanced cancers. This table comes from immunoSEQ multiplex PCR, and its TCRdb copy is limited to in-frame clones, with some not included. This sample yields 25,000 or so clones, of which 73% are seen a single time; 15% to 20% belongs to the top ten. This sample comprised CD4+ or CD8+ T cells sorted from blood, obtained in a trial of the OX40 agonist ivuxolimab. The receptors shown here come from an adult with an advanced solid tumor such as melanoma, head and neck, liver or kidney cancer.

The gene calls are TRBV11-3 and TRBJ2-2; D unclear. The CDR3 runs 11 residues. The germline V gene encodes CDR1 SGHNT and CDR2 YENEEA. V was trimmed by 6 bases and J by 3 bases, leaving 2 bases between them. The CDR3 reads CASRDTGELFF. CDR3 bases: TGTGCCAGCAGAGACACCGGGGAGCTGTTTTTT.

V is TRBV14 and J is TRBJ1-2; possibly TRBD1 for D (5 bases). The CDR3 is made up of 13 amino acids. The germline gives CDR1 SGHDN, CDR2 FVKESK. The V gene lost 1 base and the J gene lost 6 bases, with 9 bases spanning the gap. The CDR3 DNA follows: TGTGCCAGCAGCCAAGTACGCAGGGATGGCTACACCTTC. Encoded protein: CASSQVRRDGYTF.

This chain uses TRBV7-3 with TRBJ2-1; tentative D call: TRBD2 (6 bases). V was shortened by 5 bases and J by 6 bases, with 14 bases between the two germline ends. This CDR3 is 14 amino acids long. Germline CDR1 is SGHTA and CDR2 is FQGTGA. The CDR3 region has the DNA TGTGCCAGCAGCGACCCGACTAGATTCAATGAGCAGTTCTTC. Its translation: CASSDPTRFNEQFF. Together with reference TRBV7-3 and TRBJ2-1, the CDR3 gives the full variable domain: GAGVSQTPSNKVTEKGKYVELRCDPISGHTALYWYRQSLGQGPEFLIYFQGTGAADDSGLPNDRFFAVRPEGSVSTLKIQRTERGDSAVYLCASSDPTRFNEQFFGPGTRLTVL.

As DNA, the CDR3 is TGTGCCAGCAGCTTTAGCGGCGCCTACAATGAGCAGTTCTTC. Its protein is CASSFSGAYNEQFF. The chain carries TRBV7-2 and TRBJ2-1; weak D call: TRBD2 (6 bases). V shed 3 bases and J shed 2 bases, with 8 bases lying between them. The germline gives CDR1 SGHTA, CDR2 FQGNSA. This CDR3 is 14 amino acids long. Based on the CDR3 plus reference TRBV7-2 and TRBJ2-1, the full variable domain is GAGVSQSPSNKVTEKGKDVELRCDPISGHTALYWYRQSLGQGLEFLIYFQGNSAPDKSGLPSDRFSAERTGGSVSTLTIQRTQQEDSAVYLCASSFSGAYNEQFFGPGTRLTVL.

V usage is TRBV4-3 and J usage is TRBJ2-7; D gene uncertain. This CDR3 comprises 15 residues. The germline V gene has CDR1 LGHNA and CDR2 YSLEER. Between the trimmed V and J ends, which lost 4 bases and 4 bases, there was a span of 17 bases. The CDR3 DNA is TGCGCCAGCAGCCCGACGCAGAGTTCCTTTTACGAGCAGTACTTC. Translation gives CASSPTQSSFYEQYF.

The V gene is TRBV7-6, the J gene TRBJ2-7; D gene uncertain. Trimming left V 1 base short and J 2 bases short, with 3 bases between. Per the germline V gene, CDR1 is SGHVS and CDR2 is FNYEAQ. The CDR3 runs to 12 residues. The CDR3 DNA is TGTGCCAGCAGCTTAGTCCCCTACGAGCAGTACTTC. Translated, it gives CASSLVPYEQYF.

In DNA, the CDR3 is TGTGCCAGCTCACTGTCCGGGCCCGGGCACGAGCAGTACTTC. Amino acids: CASSLSGPGHEQYF. The chain employs TRBV18 and TRBJ2-7; D gene unclear. The CDR3 has 14 amino acids. Germline lookup yields CDR1 KGHSH and CDR2 LQKENI. V was cut by 4 bases and J by 5 bases, with 15 bases left in between. The full variable domain, completed using reference TRBV18 and TRBJ2-7, is NAGVMQNPRHLVRRRGQEARLRCSPMKGHSHVYWYRQLPEEGLKFMVYLQKENIIDESGMPKERFSAEFPKEGPSILRIQQVVRGDSAAYFCASSLSGPGHEQYFGPGTRLTVT.

The chain carries TRBV2 and TRBJ2-5; TRBD2 aligns across 13 bases. CDR3 length: 17 residues. Trimming cost V 6 bases and J 5 bases; bases outside gene matches: 12. Germline CDR1 and CDR2: SNHLY and FYNNEI. The CDR3 is CASSEGTSGAIAETQYF. DNA for the CDR3: TGTGCCAGCAGCGAGGGGACTAGCGGGGCGATCGCGGAGACCCAGTACTTC.

J is TRBJ2-7 and V is TRBV4-3, with TRBD2 as a possible D gene (6 bases). Germline V gene data show CDR1 as LGHNA and CDR2 as YSLEER. The CDR3 has 15 residues. V lost 1 base and J lost 2, with 12 bases in between. CDR3 DNA sequence: TGCGCCAGCAGCCAAGGCATGGAGGGTCCCTACGAGCAGTACTTC. Encoded protein: CASSQGMEGPYEQYF.

In nucleotides, the CDR3 is TGTGCCAGCGAACCTAGCGGGGGCTACGAGCAGTACTTC. Translation gives CASEPSGGYEQYF. The chain carries TRBV2 and TRBJ2-7; 10 bases match TRBD2. This CDR3 region has 13 residues. The V and J ends lost 8 bases and 3 bases, in that order; junction bases with no gene match: 4. Germline lookup yields CDR1 SNHLY and CDR2 FYNNEI.

This clone was observed a handful of times. Distinct nucleotide sequences in the sample also encode this CDR3. The CDR3 region is CSVEGGRANYGYTF. CDR3 nucleotide sequence: TGCAGCGTTGAGGGCGGCAGGGCTAACTATGGCTACACCTTC. The gene calls are TRBV29-1 and TRBJ1-2; a possible D gene is TRBD1 (5 bases). Germline assignment: CDR1 SQVTM and CDR2 ANQGSEA. The CDR3 length is 14 residues. V lost 3 bases to trimming and J lost 0 bases, with 11 bases between them.